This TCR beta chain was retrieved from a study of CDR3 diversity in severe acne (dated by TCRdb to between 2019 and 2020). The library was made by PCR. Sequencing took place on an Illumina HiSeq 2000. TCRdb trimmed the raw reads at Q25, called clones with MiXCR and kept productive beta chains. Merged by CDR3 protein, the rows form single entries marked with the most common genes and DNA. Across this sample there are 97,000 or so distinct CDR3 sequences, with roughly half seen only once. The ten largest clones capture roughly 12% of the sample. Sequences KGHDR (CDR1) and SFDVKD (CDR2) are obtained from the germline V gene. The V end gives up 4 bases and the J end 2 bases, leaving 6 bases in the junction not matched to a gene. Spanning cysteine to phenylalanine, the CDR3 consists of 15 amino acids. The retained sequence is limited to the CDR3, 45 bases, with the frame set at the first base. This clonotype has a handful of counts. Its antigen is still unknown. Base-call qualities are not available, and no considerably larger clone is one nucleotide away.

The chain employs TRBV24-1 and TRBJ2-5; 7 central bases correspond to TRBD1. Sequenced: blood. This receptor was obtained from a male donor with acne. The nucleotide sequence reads TGTGCCACCAGTGAAACTGGGACAGAGCAAGAGACCCAGTACTTC. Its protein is CATSETGTEQETQYF.